This T cell receptor (beta chain) stems from a study of monozygotic twins with inflammatory bowel disease (dated 2019 in TCRdb). Broadly, across the study: A total of approximately 30 monozygotic twin pairs were included in the full study, comprising nine German pairs (four IBD-concordant, five IBD-discordant) and 19 IBD-discordant Danish pairs. Each individual had, on average, about 151 000 unique TCRalpha sequences and 181 000 unique TCRbeta sequences available for analysis. Disease-associated traits were sought mainly through comparisons between IBD patients and their genetically identical healthy co-twins within discordant pairs.

The CDR3 runs 15 residues from the cysteine to the phenylalanine. No DNA was logged. The germline V gene specifies SGHRS as CDR1 and YFSETQ as CDR2. From each donor, an approximately 2.3 ml peripheral blood sample was drawn into PAXgene tubes and stored at -80 degrees C. Without any T cell sorting, total RNA was extracted from whole blood using the PAXgene blood miRNA kit on an automated QIAcube. Deep TCRalpha and TCRbeta repertoire profiling with unique molecular barcoding was performed on peripheral blood of monozygotic twin pairs concordant or discordant for inflammatory bowel disease. Smoking habits were recorded for all twin pairs, with individuals classified as current, former or never smokers. Study-wide conclusions, independent of this receptor: The results gave no support for a single strong signal or clonotype linked to IBD. IBD patients shared fewer clonotypes with other individuals than healthy twins did, most markedly in patients showing signs of disease activity. The analysis was unable to tell apart different T cell subtypes. Because patients were on differing immunosuppressive treatments, the repertoires may have picked up extra background noise and inter-individual variability. Concordant and discordant twins showed no difference in repertoire similarity, possibly because of limited statistical power. A decrease in TCRbeta repertoire diversity, as measured by inverse Simpson index, was observed in IBD patients compared with their healthy co-twins.

Preparation of the library involved 5' RACE. The input for every TCR library was roughly 3,200 ng of total RNA. For each sample, cDNA synthesis was carried out in eight separate reactions using SMARTScribe reverse transcriptase. During cDNA synthesis, template switching was used to introduce unique molecular identifiers that contained a 6-nucleotide sample barcode. TCRalpha and TCRbeta cDNA was amplified in two nested PCRs of around 15 and 10 cycles, and bead purification was carried out after each PCR. Before amplification, the cDNA was both treated with uracil DNA-glycosylase and purified with the QIAquick PCR purification kit. The second PCR was the step at which Illumina TruSeq-compatible adapters and sample-specific barcodes were added. Library quality and concentration were assessed using TapeStation and Qubit, and about 4.7 ng of each library was pooled. Sequencing of the pooled libraries was done on an Illumina HiSeq2500 single-index Rapid Run using custom sequencing primers and 2 x 100 bp reads. The authors' pipeline ran thus. PCR and sequencing errors were corrected by UMI-based consensus assembly using MiGEC version 1.2.6. MiXCR version 2.1.1 was used to carry out V(D)J alignment, clonotype assembly and CDR3 extraction. Normalisation of gene usage, clonotype sharing and MAIT/NKT TCR abundance was achieved by analysing the top 1000, 10 000 and 20 000 clonotypes per sample. Diversity was computed as the inverse Simpson index with the vegan R package after downsampling to 27 000 UMIs. Statistical testing used paired Mann-Whitney U tests on the discordant twin pairs and applied Benjamini-Hochberg correction for multiple testing. TCRdb reprocessed the reads and assigns one entry to each CDR3 protein sequence, leaving out DNA. The V and J calls follow TCRdb's processing rather than the paper's. The sample table records fewer than 400,000 distinct CDR3 sequences. Of the sample, less than 6.5% falls within the top ten clones.

In the case of this clonotype: Its antigen is still unknown.

This receptor was taken from a human donor with ulcerative colitis or Crohn's disease, or a healthy co-twin of an affected twin (not recorded which). Recombination connected TRBV5-1 to TRBJ2-5; TCRdb's assignment of TRBD1 cannot be checked, as there is no DNA. Sequencing was carried out using blood. The encoded CDR3 is CASSSSTGFGETQYF.